This T cell receptor beta chain was identified during a study of blood T cell repertoires in COVID-19. On the study more broadly: Researchers got acute and convalescent COVID-19 samples from the United States, Italy and Spain. The analysed material was cDNA or gDNA that came from T cells, B-cell-depleted T cells, or PBMCs.

In the authors' workflow: Amplification from reference gene primers served as the basis for estimated nucleated cell counts. Assay: immunoSEQ multiplex PCR; the TCRdb copy retains only in-frame clones and omits some. The DNA was the basis for D and trimming; V, J and clone size are from that table. There are 76,000 or so clones in the sample; over 75% occur only once, and roughly 10% lies in the top ten. Trimming shortened V by 3 bases and J by 6 bases, and 11 bases separated the two germline ends. Germline lookup yields CDR1 MNHEY and CDR2 SVGAGI. This CDR3 spans 13 amino acids. The sample was peripheral blood. The receptor was isolated from a man aged 45-65 years with acute or convalescent COVID-19. V usage is TRBV6-5 and J usage is TRBJ1-1, with D tentatively TRBD1 (5 bases). CDR3 loop: CASSYGGSPEAFF. CDR3 in DNA: TGTGCCAGCAGTTATGGGGGGAGTCCTGAAGCTTTCTTT.